This T cell receptor beta chain was sequenced during a study of T cell repertoires in cytomegalovirus infection. On the study more broadly: Evidence of both CMV infection and a matching HLA type came from public TCR beta signatures. Broader study findings: Public TCR beta family frequency separated CMV-and-HLA carriers, including in an independent cohort. It was HLA-C-restricted CMV-specific TCR beta clonotypes that dominated the response ex vivo.

TCRdb fed the reads into MiXCR, producing one record per CDR3 protein. The table lists 150,000 to 200,000 distinct CDR3 sequences, approximately 15% of them singletons. CDR1 is DFQATT, CDR2 SNEGSKA, per germline (reference sequence). The CDR3 covers 14 residues. Trimming pared 0 bases from V and 5 bases from J, leaving 10 bases between. The sample holds a few counts of this clonotype. Its matching antigen is unknown. V gene TRBV20-1 combines with J gene TRBJ1-4; D call uncertain. This clonotype was sampled from a human donor in good health (CMV status not recorded). Some clones in this sample may be carry-over from other donors' samples. Sequencing was done on a sample of PBMCs. CDR3 nucleotide sequence: TGCAGTGCTAGAGATCCGGTGGGGAATGAAAAACTGTTTTTT. Translating it yields CSARDPVGNEKLFF.